Each of the 28 T cell receptor beta chains below was sequenced from the same sample in a study of Graves' ophthalmopathy and Graves' hyperthyroidism. Using RNA transcripts, the TCR beta CDR3 regions were amplified. HTBI-primed first-round RT-PCR preceded second-round multiplex PCR. TCRdb called the multiplex PCR reads again in MiXCR, with one record for every CDR3 protein. The sample yields roughly 380,000 distinct CDR3 sequences, approximately 15% seen once. The sequenced material came from peripheral blood. Receptors were obtained from a woman aged 18 to 35 with stable Graves' hyperthyroidism.

This clonotype was recorded many times. The J gene is TRBJ1-5, the V gene TRBV6-5; 11 bases line up with TRBD1. This CDR3 is 16 amino acids long. From germline, CDR1 is MNHEY and CDR2 SVGAGI. V trimming: 2 bases; J trimming: 5 bases; junction bases outside the gene matches: 5. The DNA for the CDR3 is TGTGCCAGCAGTTACCCGGGACAGGGGGTCCATCAGCCCCAGCATTTT. Translated, it gives CASSYPGQGVHQPQHF.

At least ten counts were recorded for this clonotype. The chain employs TRBV11-2 and TRBJ2-7; the D is unclear. The V and J ends lost 8 bases and 1 base respectively, with 12 bases between them. Per the germline V gene, CDR1 is SGHAT and CDR2 is FQNNGV. This CDR3 is 13 amino acids long. CDR3 region: CASGRTPSYEQYF. The CDR3 DNA reads as TGTGCCAGCGGGCGAACGCCTTCCTACGAGCAGTACTTC.

This clonotype was picked up many times. This sequence joins TRBV12-3 or TRBV12-4 and TRBJ2-7; the match to TRBD1 covers 8 bases. The CDR3 consists of 13 residues. After removal of 6 bases from V and 2 bases from J, the junction contained 3 bases not matched to a gene. The CDR3 coding sequence is TGTGCCAGCAGAGGGACAGGAGCCTACGAGCAGTACTTC. It yields the protein CASRGTGAYEQYF.

There are many counts of this clonotype. The genes are TRBV11-3 and TRBJ2-5; TRBD1 matches at 9 bases. Germline CDR1 SGHNT, CDR2 YENEEA. J lost 6 bases, V lost 8 bases, and 13 bases had no gene match. The CDR3 is made up of 15 amino acids. CDR3 DNA: TGTGCCAGCCTAGATCGAACAGGGGGCGAAAAGACCCAGTACTTC. It encodes CASLDRTGGEKTQYF.

This clonotype was counted at least ten times. The genes are TRBV5-1 and TRBJ1-1; possibly TRBD1 for D (5 bases). V lost 3 bases and J 5 bases, leaving 11 bases between the germline ends. CDR1 SGHRS and CDR2 YFSETQ come from the germline V gene. The CDR3 has 13 amino acids. CDR3 residues: CASSSTAGTEAFF. CDR3 nucleotide sequence: TGCGCCAGCAGCTCGACAGCAGGGACTGAAGCTTTCTTT.

The chain combines TRBV19 with TRBJ1-5; D possibly corresponds to TRBD1 (5 bases). The CDR3 runs to 15 residues. V was pared by 3 bases and J by 7 bases, with 16 bases between. Looked up from germline, CDR1 is LNHDA and CDR2 is SQIVND (reference sequence). The CDR3 DNA sequence: TGTGCCAGTAGTATGTTGGCGGGGTCAGGGCAGCCCCAGCATTTT. It codes for CASSMLAGSGQPQHF.

This clonotype occurred many times. The genes are TRBV5-1 and TRBJ2-5, with D possibly TRBD1 on 6 matching bases. CDR3 length: 14 amino acids. The germline V gene has CDR1 SGHRS and CDR2 YFSETQ. The V gene lost 0 bases and the J gene lost 5 bases, with 11 bases spanning the gap. DNA of the CDR3: TGCGCCAGCAGCTTGGGGACAGCCCGGGAGACCCAGTACTTC. Its translation is CASSLGTARETQYF.

This clonotype was found a few times. The chain links TRBV4-1 to TRBJ1-1; TRBD1 agrees at 7 bases. The germline CDR1 and CDR2 sequences are MGHRA and YSYEKL. The junction had 5 bases not matched to a gene; V was cut back by 1 base and J by 0 bases. This CDR3 has 16 residues. This CDR3 is CASSQGVQGVNTEAFF. Written as DNA, the CDR3 is TGCGCCAGCAGCCAAGGAGTCCAGGGGGTGAACACTGAAGCTTTCTTT.

This clonotype was detected ten times or more. V is TRBV27 and J is TRBJ2-7; D ambiguous. CDR1 is MNHEY, CDR2 SMNVEV, per germline (reference sequence). This CDR3 is 11 amino acids long. The V end was cut by 4 bases, the J end by 6 bases, with 7 bases between. The CDR3 DNA sequence: TGTGCCAGCAGTTCAAACAGCGAGCAGTACTTC. Protein product: CASSSNSEQYF.

In this sample, this clonotype turned up many times. The chain is built from TRBV14 and TRBJ1-1; D unresolved. The CDR3 runs 13 residues. CDR1 SGHDN and CDR2 FVKESK come from the germline V gene. V was trimmed by 4 bases and J by 6 bases, leaving 12 bases between them. The CDR3 spells CASSPGGSSEAFF. CDR3 coding DNA: TGTGCCAGCAGCCCCGGAGGCAGCTCTGAAGCTTTCTTT.

This clonotype was counted many times. The rearrangement links TRBV7-8 to TRBJ2-5; D gene uncertain. This CDR3 region has 14 residues. The V gene lost 2 bases and the J gene lost 4 bases, with 11 bases spanning the gap. The germline V gene encodes CDR1 SGHVS and CDR2 FQNEAQ. Here the CDR3 DNA reads TGTGCCAGCAGCTTACCGATAAATTCAGAGACCCAGTACTTC. It specifies CASSLPINSETQYF.

There are many counts of this clonotype. CDR3 residues: CASARQGGLVTEAFF. In nucleotides, the CDR3 is TGTGCCAGCGCCAGACAGGGAGGGTTAGTCACTGAAGCTTTCTTT. The chain links TRBV27 to TRBJ1-1, with 7 bases aligning to TRBD1. This CDR3 comprises 15 residues. The germline V gene encodes CDR1 MNHEY and CDR2 SMNVEV (reference sequence). V was pared by 8 bases and J by 4 bases, with 13 bases of the junction left unmatched.

This clonotype has a count of ten or more. This rearrangement joins TRBV19 to TRBJ1-2; D call uncertain. The V and J ends lost 4 bases and 7 bases respectively, with 10 bases between them. CDR1 is LNHDA and CDR2 is SQIVND in the germline V gene (reference sequence). The CDR3 runs 12 residues. CDR3 nucleotide sequence: TGTGCCAGTAGTAACGGAATGGGTGGCTACACCTTC. It translates to CASSNGMGGYTF.

This clonotype was found many times. The chain recombines TRBV7-3 with TRBJ1-1; 9 bases agree with TRBD1. Germline CDR1 and CDR2: SGHTA and FQGTGA. The CDR3 loop spans 16 amino acids. V was pared by 5 bases and J by 0 bases, with 7 bases of the junction left unmatched. CDR3 in amino acids: CASSRTGASMNTEAFF. DNA for the CDR3: TGTGCCAGCAGCCGGACAGGGGCCAGCATGAACACTGAAGCTTTCTTT.

This clonotype was detected a few times. V usage is TRBV10-2 and J usage is TRBJ2-5; D possibly uses TRBD1 or TRBD2 (6 bases each). The CDR3 has 16 residues. V lost 1 base and J 5 bases, leaving 17 bases between the germline ends. CDR1 WSHSY and CDR2 SAAADI come from the germline V gene. CDR3 region: CASSEFLGGKEETQYF. DNA of the CDR3: TGCGCCAGCAGTGAGTTTTTAGGGGGGAAGGAGGAGACCCAGTACTTC.

This clonotype has a count of ten or more. The chain links TRBV24-1 to TRBJ2-2; 7 bases are shared with TRBD2. Germline V lookup: CDR1 KGHDR, CDR2 SFDVKD. The CDR3 extends over 18 amino acids. After removal of 5 bases from V and 0 bases from J, the junction contained 11 bases not matched to a gene. For the CDR3, the DNA is TGTGCCACCAGTGGTCTTCGATGGGGGGGACCGAACACCGGGGAGCTGTTTTTT. Its protein product is CATSGLRWGGPNTGELFF.

This clonotype has only a few counts. The chain is built from TRBV12-5 and TRBJ1-1; 7 bases fit TRBD1. V lost 6 bases, J lost 3 bases, and 7 bases stayed unmatched. The germline gives CDR1 LGHNT, CDR2 FRNRAP. The CDR3 consists of 14 residues. The CDR3 sequence is CASGTGAFDTEAFF. Written as DNA, the CDR3 is TGTGCTAGTGGCACAGGGGCCTTTGACACTGAAGCTTTCTTT.

The rearrangement links TRBV6-1 to TRBJ1-2, with unresolved D. Trimming took 8 bases from V and 1 from J, leaving 11 bases between them. The germline V gene encodes CDR1 MNHNS and CDR2 SASEGT. CDR3 length: 13 residues. The CDR3 loop reads CASSSTNNYGYTF. The CDR3 DNA reads TGTGCCAGCTCATCCACAAATAACTATGGCTACACCTTC.

This clonotype has a count of ten or more. V and J are TRBV10-3 and TRBJ1-5, with a possible D match to TRBD1 (6 bases). Germline CDR1 is ENHRY and CDR2 is SYGVKD. Trimming shortened V by 0 bases and J by 5 bases, and 14 bases separated the two germline ends. The CDR3 has 16 residues. The CDR3 region is CAISESKSGADQPQHF. Here the CDR3 DNA reads TGTGCCATCAGTGAGTCGAAGTCAGGGGCTGATCAGCCCCAGCATTTT.

At least ten counts were recorded for this clonotype. The chain is built from TRBV6-5 and TRBJ1-1; 7 bases match TRBD1. The CDR3 extends over 15 amino acids. J lost 3 bases, V lost 2 bases, and 6 bases had no gene match. CDR1 MNHEY and CDR2 SVGAGI come from the germline V gene. The CDR3 region has the DNA TGTGCCAGCAGTTACACAACAGGGGAGGACACTGAAGCTTTCTTT. As protein: CASSYTTGEDTEAFF.

This clonotype was seen repeatedly, ten times or more. The V and J genes are TRBV19 and TRBJ1-2; D ambiguous. CDR3 size: 12 residues. Germline CDR1 reads LNHDA; CDR2 reads SQIVND (reference sequence). V lost 3 bases and J lost 8, with 10 bases in between. CDR3 nucleotides: TGTGCCAGTAGTATGACCGAAGGGGGCTACACCTTC. Translated, it gives CASSMTEGGYTF.

This clonotype was counted many times. The chain combines TRBV11-3 with TRBJ1-2, with TRBD1 matching 8 bases. The V gene's germline CDR1 is SGHNT and CDR2 YENEEA. This CDR3 has 12 residues. V shed 4 bases, J shed 8 bases, and the junction held 3 bases outside the gene matches. The DNA for the CDR3 is TGTGCCAGCAGCTCCGACAGGGGCGGCTACACCTTC. Protein: CASSSDRGGYTF. The whole variable domain, filled in from reference TRBV11-3 and TRBJ1-2, reads EAGVVQSPRYKIIEKKQPVAFWCNPISGHNTLYWYLQNLGQGPELLIRYENEEAVDDSQLPKDRFSAERLKGVDSTLKIQPAELGDSAVYLCASSSDRGGYTFGSGTRLTVV.

This chain connects TRBV7-8 to TRBJ1-2; tentative D call: TRBD1 (6 bases). The CDR3 consists of 12 residues. Trimming removed 5 bases at V and 6 bases at J, with 10 bases between. The germline V gene has CDR1 SGHVS and CDR2 FQNEAQ. The CDR3 sequence is CASSLQGHGYTF. The CDR3 nucleotides are TGTGCCAGCAGCCTACAGGGCCATGGCTACACCTTC.

This clonotype was seen ten or more times. The gene calls are TRBV6-5 and TRBJ1-6; D remains unclear. The CDR3 length is 14 residues. Germline values: CDR1 MNHEY, CDR2 SVGAGI. V lost 4 bases and J 9 bases, leaving 13 bases between the germline ends. CDR3 in amino acids: CASSSLEQSSPLHF. In DNA, the CDR3 is TGTGCCAGCAGTTCCCTAGAACAGAGTTCACCCCTCCACTTT.

This clonotype has a count of ten or more. This chain uses TRBV28 with TRBJ2-7, with TRBD1 matching 7 bases. CDR1 and CDR2 from the germline V gene are MDHEN and SYDVKM. V was pared by 6 bases and J by 5 bases, with 10 bases of the junction left unmatched. This CDR3 is built from 14 residues. CDR3 loop: CASRPTGEGHEQYF. The CDR3 region has the DNA TGTGCCAGCAGACCTACAGGGGAAGGTCACGAGCAGTACTTC.

The genes are TRBV2 and TRBJ2-4, with D maybe TRBD2 (5 bases). Germline CDR1 SNHLY, CDR2 FYNNEI. The germline V and J ends were trimmed by 4 bases and 0 bases, with 10 bases remaining between them. This CDR3 region has 15 residues. CDR3 nucleotide sequence: TGTGCCAGCAGTGTGAGACTAATAGCCAAAAACATTCAGTACTTC. This encodes CASSVRLIAKNIQYF.

This chain links TRBV18 with TRBJ1-3; no clear D gene. The CDR3 loop spans 16 amino acids. Germline CDR1 KGHSH, CDR2 LQKENI. Between the trimmed V and J ends, which lost 5 bases and 0 bases, there was a span of 14 bases. Written as DNA, the CDR3 is TGTGCCAGCTCAGAAACTGGACCCCACTCTGGAAACACCATATATTTT. Encoded protein: CASSETGPHSGNTIYF.

This clonotype appeared many times. The genes are TRBV27 and TRBJ1-5, with D tentatively TRBD1 (6 bases). Germline V gives CDR1 MNHEY, CDR2 SMNVEV (reference sequence). V lost 5 bases, J lost 6 bases, and 11 bases lay in between. The length of the CDR3 is 13 residues. CDR3 in DNA: TGTGCCAGCAGTCGGGGGCCGGTTCAGCCCCAGCATTTT. This codes for CASSRGPVQPQHF.